The 3 T cell receptor beta chains given below trace back to one sample, sequenced in a study of Ad26.COV2.S vaccination and SARS-CoV-2 variants. The treatment: some 20 received Ad26.COV2.S at low or high dose, single or two shots; about 5 received placebo; per-sample allocation not given. Samples came from day 63 after the first vaccine or placebo injection. The repertoire was sequenced with immunoSEQ multiplex PCR; TCRdb's copy has only in-frame clones and lacks some. This sample has a few hundred thousand clones, with around nine tenths found just once. The sequences come from peripheral blood, collected in a trial of Ad26.COV2.S vaccine versus placebo. These receptors were obtained from a person aged 18 to 59 who received the Ad26.COV2.S COVID-19 vaccine or a placebo.

The J gene is TRBJ2-4, the V gene TRBV6-5, with D unclear. Trimming cost V 5 bases and J 5 bases, with 13 bases left between them. Germline V CDR1 and CDR2: MNHEY, SVGAGI. The CDR3 has 14 residues. CDR3 bases: TGTGCCAGCAGTCGTTCTCAAGCTGAAAACATTCAGTACTTC. Its protein is CASSRSQAENIQYF.

A few counts support this clone. J is TRBJ1-1 and V is TRBV11-1; tentatively, D is TRBD1 (5 bases). The CDR3 loop spans 14 amino acids. V was trimmed by 5 bases and J by 1 base, leaving 11 bases between them. The germline CDR1 and CDR2 sequences are SGHAT and FQDESV (reference sequence). In DNA, the CDR3 is TGTGCCAGCAGCCCGGGACGGTCGAACACTGAAGCTTTCTTT. Protein sequence: CASSPGRSNTEAFF. The full variable domain, completed using reference TRBV11-1 and TRBJ1-1, is EAEVAQSPRYKITEKSQAVAFWCDPISGHATLYWYRQILGQGPELLVQFQDESVVDDSQLPKDRFSAERLKGVDSTLKIQPAELGDSAMYLCASSPGRSNTEAFFGQGTRLTVV.

The CDR3 sequence: CASSRGTQYF. CDR3 DNA: TGTGCCAGCAGTAGGGGGACCCAGTACTTC. V and J are TRBV2 and TRBJ2-5, with D possibly being TRBD1 (5 bases). V was cut by 5 bases and J by 7 bases, with 5 bases left in between. The CDR3 runs 10 residues. The germline V gene encodes CDR1 SNHLY and CDR2 FYNNEI.